This record concerns one T cell receptor beta chain sequence. This sample was included in a study of T cells in Graves' hyperthyroidism and ophthalmopathy. TCR beta CDR3 region amplification was performed from RNA transcripts. HTBI primers were the set used in a first-round RT-PCR of the TCR CDR3. TCRdb re-analysed the multiplex PCR reads in MiXCR, keeping a single row per CDR3 protein. Of around 340,000 distinct CDR3 sequences in the sample, around 17% are singletons; the top ten hold around 34%. The clonotype comes from a man aged 25 to 45 with Graves' hyperthyroidism. What was sequenced was blood.

The CDR3 sequence is CSARETGMNEKLFF. The CDR3 region has the DNA TGCAGTGCTAGGGAGACAGGGATGAATGAAAAACTGTTTTTT. This rearrangement joins TRBV20-1 to TRBJ1-4; 7 bases line up with TRBD1. Per germline, CDR1 DFQATT and CDR2 SNEGSKA (reference sequence). This CDR3 region has 14 residues. With V trimmed by 3 bases and J by 5 bases, 6 bases remained unmatched.